The entry below gives a single T cell receptor (beta chain) sequence along with its context. As it was prepared, the TCRbeta library received unique molecular identifiers. TCRdb re-called the PCR reads with MiXCR, one entry per CDR3 protein. Of roughly 790,000 distinct CDR3 sequences listed, roughly 16% were seen once; the top ten hold around 5%. CDR1 and CDR2 from the germline V gene are SGHRS and YFSETQ. The length of the CDR3 is 14 residues. With 6 bases removed from V and 6 bases from J, the gap between germline ends came to 16 bases. The data belong to a study of T-cell reconstitution after alpha-beta-depleted transplantation in children.

This TCR was sampled from a male patient younger than 18 who had a stem cell transplant for acute lymphoblastic leukemia, so the T cells may come from the graft donor. This chain uses TRBV5-1 with TRBJ2-1; D gene uncertain. The sequences come from PBMCs, mostly from graft donor cells, collected 360 days after TCRalphabeta/CD19-depleted stem cell transplant. The chain's CDR3 is CASTLVRLGNEQFF. CDR3 DNA: TGCGCCAGCACCCTGGTTAGGCTGGGCAATGAGCAGTTCTTC.